This passage covers 30 T cell receptor beta chains from one sample sequenced in a study of CD4 T cells in relation to SARS-CoV-2 and coronaviruses. Their antigens remain unidentified. CD4+ T cells from unexposed donors were obtained before the COVID-19 pandemic (2011-2018). Isolation of CD4+ T cells took place after less than twelve days in culture. Profiling relied on immunoSEQ multiplex PCR, and the TCRdb table lists in-frame clones only, not all of them. The table has fewer than 20,000 clones, 65% to 80% seen once. Sequencing was carried out using CD4+ T cells from PBMCs, cultured in vitro. The receptors here all came from a human donor in good health.

The chain employs TRBV18 and TRBJ1-1; D remains ambiguous. In germline, CDR1 is KGHSH, CDR2 LQKENI. Trimming cost V 1 base and J 1 base, with 4 bases left between them. The CDR3 has 13 amino acids. The DNA of the CDR3 is TGTGCCAGCTCACCACGAGGGAACACTGAAGCTTTCTTT. Translated, it gives CASSPRGNTEAFF.

The chain combines TRBV20-1 with TRBJ2-7; weak D call: TRBD2 (5 bases). Germline V lookup: CDR1 DFQATT, CDR2 SNEGSKA (reference sequence). The CDR3 runs 11 residues. The CDR3 region is CSVRGRYEQYF. The CDR3 bases are TGCAGCGTGAGAGGGCGATACGAGCAGTACTTC.

The CDR3 DNA reads TGTGCCAGCACCAACCCGGGGGGAGCGGGAGACAATGAGCAGTTCTTC. Translated: CASTNPGGAGDNEQFF. The chain is built from TRBV7-9 and TRBJ2-1; TRBD2 matches 8 bases. CDR1 and CDR2 from the germline V gene are SEHNR and FQNEAQ (reference sequence). Trimming cost V 7 bases and J 5 bases; bases outside gene matches: 13. The CDR3 has 16 amino acids.

This chain joins TRBV28 and TRBJ2-5, with 10 positions matching TRBD1. V shed 7 bases and J 1 base; nucleotides not matched to a gene: 9. The CDR3 sequence is 16 residues long. CDR1 and CDR2 from the germline V gene are MDHEN and SYDVKM. The DNA for the CDR3 is TGTGCCAGCACCCTTGTGGGACAGGGGCTCCAAGAGACCCAGTACTTC. It encodes CASTLVGQGLQETQYF.

This chain uses TRBV2 with TRBJ2-3; D call uncertain. CDR3 length: 13 amino acids. The germline V gene encodes CDR1 SNHLY and CDR2 FYNNEI. The V and J ends lost 5 bases and 5 bases respectively, with 11 bases between them. The chain's CDR3 is CASSRSGLDTQYF. The CDR3 DNA reads as TGTGCCAGCAGTCGATCGGGTCTAGATACGCAGTATTTT.

DNA of the CDR3: TGTGCCAGCAGCTCTGCGCCTGCAACTAATGAAAAACTGTTTTTT. This gives the protein CASSSAPATNEKLFF. The V and J genes are TRBV7-8 and TRBJ1-4; no firm D call. Looked up from germline, CDR1 is SGHVS and CDR2 is FQNEAQ. This CDR3 is built from 15 residues. With 4 bases removed from V and 0 bases from J, the gap between germline ends came to 9 bases.

This chain uses TRBV5-1 with TRBJ2-7; TRBD1 agrees at 9 bases. J was trimmed by 2 bases and V by 0 bases; bases with no gene match: 3. CDR1 SGHRS and CDR2 YFSETQ come from the germline V gene. The CDR3 runs to 15 residues. The CDR3 DNA sequence: TGCGCCAGCAGCTTGGCCGGGACAGGGCCCTACGAGCAGTACTTC. Translating it yields CASSLAGTGPYEQYF.

The chain couples TRBV24-1 to TRBJ2-1; 7 bases align to TRBD2. V lost 4 bases, J lost 7 bases, and 12 bases stayed unmatched. This CDR3 region has 16 residues. Germline V gene sequence: CDR1 KGHDR, CDR2 SFDVKD. CDR3 nucleotide sequence: TGTGCCACCAGTGACAACGGGAGGAGAAAGGGGAATGAGCAGTTCTTC. It yields the protein CATSDNGRRKGNEQFF.

The rearrangement joins TRBV19 to TRBJ1-2, with no clear D. Germline-derived CDR1 and CDR2 are LNHDA and SQIVND (reference sequence). The CDR3 loop spans 13 amino acids. Deletions cut 7 bases from V and 7 bases from J, with 16 bases between. The CDR3 DNA follows: TGTGCCAGTAAAAACGGAGGTAGCTTTGGCTACACCTTC. Its protein product is CASKNGGSFGYTF.

The chain carries TRBV12-3 or TRBV12-4 and TRBJ1-6; tentatively, D is TRBD1 (5 bases). The V end lost 6 bases, the J end lost 6 bases, and 9 bases lay between the germline ends. This CDR3 is built from 13 residues. In nucleotides, the CDR3 is TGTGCCAGCAGCGGCCAGGGTAATTCACCCCTCCACTTT. As protein: CASSGQGNSPLHF.

The chain links TRBV12-3 or TRBV12-4 to TRBJ1-2, with D uncertain. This CDR3 has 12 amino acids. V lost 1 base and J 4 bases, leaving 4 bases between the germline ends. The DNA of the CDR3 is TGTGCCAGCAGTTTAGGTGTCTATGGCTACACCTTC. Protein: CASSLGVYGYTF.

This clone was seen more than once but under ten times. The CDR3 sequence is CASSISGTSGSTEQFF. CDR3 bases: TGTGCCAGCAGCATTTCCGGGACTAGCGGGAGCACTGAGCAGTTCTTC. The rearrangement joins TRBV9 to TRBJ2-1, with 14 bases fitting TRBD2. Per germline, CDR1 SGDLS and CDR2 YYNGEE. CDR3 length equals 16 residues. V dropped 4 bases and J dropped 9; count of bases not matched to a gene: 9.

This chain links TRBV5-1 with TRBJ1-3, with D perhaps matching TRBD1 (5 bases). Trimming shortened V by 2 bases and J by 0 bases, and 12 bases separated the two germline ends. Per germline, CDR1 SGHRS and CDR2 YFSETQ. The CDR3 contains 16 residues. The CDR3 bases are TGCGCCAGCAGCTTTGGCCAGGGCTCCTCTGGAAACACCATATATTTT. This sequence encodes CASSFGQGSSGNTIYF.

This chain links TRBV18 with TRBJ2-1; TRBD2 might be the D (6 bases). V was shortened by 3 bases and J by 7 bases, with 7 bases between the two germline ends. CDR3 length: 12 residues. The germline CDR1 and CDR2 sequences are KGHSH and LQKENI. The CDR3 loop reads CASSPRENEQFF. As DNA, the CDR3 is TGTGCCAGCTCACCGCGGGAAAATGAGCAGTTCTTC.

V is TRBV7-3 and J is TRBJ2-5, with D perhaps assigned TRBD1 or TRBD2 (6 bases each). This CDR3 region has 13 residues. Between the trimmed V and J ends, which lost 2 bases and 5 bases, there was a span of 9 bases. Germline V gives CDR1 SGHTA, CDR2 FQGTGA. The chain's CDR3 is CASSLVGGETQYF. The CDR3 DNA is TGTGCCAGCAGCTTAGTAGGGGGGGAGACCCAGTACTTC.

The chain couples TRBV7-8 to TRBJ2-7; 13 bases are shared with TRBD2. The CDR3 is made up of 14 amino acids. The V gene end was trimmed by 5 bases and the J gene end by 11 bases; junction bases not matched to a gene: 9. The germline CDR1 and CDR2 sequences are SGHVS and FQNEAQ. In DNA form, the CDR3 reads TGTGCCAGCAGCCCACAACTAGCGGGAGGGCTAAAGTACTTC. Amino acids: CASSPQLAGGLKYF.

V usage is TRBV3-1 (or the pseudogene TRBV3-2) and J usage is TRBJ2-5, with 15 bases matching TRBD2. This CDR3 has 19 residues. Germline assignment: CDR1 LGHDT and CDR2 YNNKEL (reference sequence). The J segment lost 5 bases and the V segment lost 1 base, leaving 11 bases of the junction unmatched. The DNA of the CDR3 is TGTGCCAGCAGCCAAGGGGGGGGACTAGCGGGAGGTGCGACGGAGACCCAGTACTTC. Its translation: CASSQGGGLAGGATETQYF.

The V gene is TRBV7-9, the J gene TRBJ2-1; 8 bases are shared with TRBD2. From germline, CDR1 is SEHNR and CDR2 FQNEAQ (reference sequence). The CDR3 covers 17 residues. V trimming: 1 base; J trimming: 7 bases; junction bases outside the gene matches: 12. This chain's CDR3 is CASSLDPSGGGSNEQFF. In DNA form, the CDR3 reads TGTGCCAGCAGCTTAGACCCCAGCGGGGGTGGATCTAATGAGCAGTTCTTC.

The J gene is TRBJ1-1, the V gene TRBV3-1 (or the pseudogene TRBV3-2), with no clear D. CDR1 is LGHDT and CDR2 is YNNKEL in the germline V gene (reference sequence). The CDR3 has 13 residues. V dropped 4 bases and J dropped 11 bases, with 17 bases sitting between them. The CDR3 loop reads CASSRNEVSGAFF. The CDR3 region has the DNA TGTGCCAGCAGCCGGAATGAAGTTTCCGGGGCTTTCTTT.

This clone was counted between two and nine times. The gene calls are TRBV24-1 and TRBJ1-5, with TRBD1 identical over 12 bases. CDR3 length equals 15 residues. J was trimmed by 11 bases and V by 4 bases; bases with no gene match: 8. Germline V lookup: CDR1 KGHDR, CDR2 SFDVKD. Here the CDR3 DNA reads TGTGCCACCAGTGACGGGACAGGGGGCCCGGGGGCCCAGCATTTT. It is translated as CATSDGTGGPGAQHF.

This chain's CDR3 is CASSEQPDGYTF. The CDR3 DNA reads TGTGCCAGCAGTGAACAACCGGATGGCTACACCTTC. The rearrangement links TRBV28 to TRBJ1-2; no firm D call. Germline V gene sequence: CDR1 MDHEN, CDR2 SYDVKM. This CDR3 spans 12 amino acids. V was clipped by 5 bases and J by 6 bases, with 10 bases between them.

V is TRBV15 and J is TRBJ2-3; D not certain. Germline lookup yields CDR1 LNHNV and CDR2 YYDKDF (reference sequence). The ends were cut back, 0 bases at V and 4 bases at J, with 8 bases in the middle. CDR3 length: 14 residues. In DNA, the CDR3 is TGTGCCACCAGCAGAGACTTGGCCGCAGATACGCAGTATTTT. Amino acid sequence: CATSRDLAADTQYF.

J is TRBJ1-5 and V is TRBV6-5, with 7 nucleotides matching TRBD1. The CDR3 length is 14 residues. V shed 6 bases, J shed 2 bases, and the junction held 4 bases outside the gene matches. In germline, CDR1 is MNHEY, CDR2 SVGAGI. CDR3 amino acids: CASRVTGGNQPQHF. CDR3 coding DNA: TGTGCCAGCAGAGTAACAGGGGGCAATCAGCCCCAGCATTTT.

The chain recombines TRBV11-2 with TRBJ2-1, with a weak D call TRBD1 (6 bases). The V gene lost 1 base and the J gene lost 5 bases, with 12 bases spanning the gap. Germline V CDR1 and CDR2: SGHAT, FQNNGV. The CDR3 consists of 15 residues. The CDR3 here is CASSLGRGWDNEQFF. The CDR3 bases are TGTGCCAGCAGCTTAGGCAGGGGTTGGGACAATGAGCAGTTCTTC.

V gene TRBV5-1 combines with J gene TRBJ2-3; D might be TRBD1 (5 bases). This CDR3 contains 15 residues. Trimming removed 0 bases at V and 0 bases at J, with 8 bases between. Germline values: CDR1 SGHRS, CDR2 YFSETQ. Written as DNA, the CDR3 is TGCGCCAGCAGCTTGGGGGCAGGGAGCACAGATACGCAGTATTTT. Encoded protein: CASSLGAGSTDTQYF.

This chain uses TRBV20-1 with TRBJ2-5, with 10 positions matching TRBD2. CDR3 size: 18 residues. Per germline, CDR1 DFQATT and CDR2 SNEGSKA (reference sequence). The V and J ends lost 3 bases and 0 bases, in that order; junction bases with no gene match: 13. The CDR3 is CSASKWTSGPRYQETQYF. For the CDR3, the DNA is TGCAGTGCTAGTAAATGGACTAGCGGACCAAGGTACCAAGAGACCCAGTACTTC.

This clone is medium-sized in the sample. The chain has TRBV7-9 and TRBJ2-1; D might be TRBD2 (5 bases). Trimming removed 3 bases at V and 6 bases at J, with 15 bases between. In germline, CDR1 is SEHNR, CDR2 FQNEAQ (reference sequence). This CDR3 spans 15 amino acids. CDR3 sequence reads: CASSFLGLRTNEQFF. Written as DNA, the CDR3 is TGTGCCAGCAGCTTTCTAGGACTTCGGACCAATGAGCAGTTCTTC.

J is TRBJ2-3 and V is TRBV6-5, with D maybe TRBD1 (5 bases). The CDR3 runs 13 residues. Germline CDR1 is MNHEY and CDR2 is SVGAGI. The V end was cut by 7 bases, the J end by 2 bases, with 10 bases between. The CDR3 coding sequence is TGTGCCAGCACAGGGCAGTCCACAGATACGCAGTATTTT. Its translation is CASTGQSTDTQYF.

This clone has just a few counts. This rearrangement joins TRBV7-3 to TRBJ2-6; D not resolved. V was clipped by 5 bases and J by 0 bases, with 8 bases between them. This CDR3 is built from 15 residues. CDR1 and CDR2 from the germline V gene are SGHTA and FQGTGA. CDR3 loop: CASSPTVSGANVLTF. DNA of the CDR3: TGTGCCAGCAGCCCGACGGTCTCTGGGGCCAACGTCCTGACTTTC.

This sequence joins TRBV24-1 and TRBJ1-2; D gene uncertain. The CDR3 totals 12 residues. Looked up from germline, CDR1 is KGHDR and CDR2 is SFDVKD. Between the trimmed V and J ends, which lost 5 bases and 1 base, there was a span of 4 bases. The CDR3 nucleotides read TGTGCCACCAGTGCCAGTAACTATGGCTACACCTTC. This translates into CATSASNYGYTF.